This TCR beta chain is from a study of OX40 agonist ivuxolimab in advanced cancers. In the study overall: Enrolled patients in dose escalation had cancers that were hepatocellular carcinoma, melanoma, renal cell or head and neck cancer.

Only in-frame clones appear in the TCRdb table, and some are missing; sequencing was by immunoSEQ multiplex PCR. Among tens of thousands of clones listed, about 87% were seen once. General study findings and limits: Compared with CD4+, CD8+ T cells on average had more expanded clones.

The CDR3 covers 17 residues. Germline CDR1 reads SGHRS; CDR2 reads YFSETQ. Trimming pared 0 bases from V and 5 bases from J, leaving 20 bases between. Concerning this clone itself: What it binds is unknown.

This rearrangement joins TRBV5-1 to TRBJ2-5; TRBD1 might be the D (6 bases). This TCR derives from an adult with an advanced solid tumor such as melanoma, head and neck, liver or kidney cancer. This sample comprised CD4+ or CD8+ T cells sorted from blood, obtained in a trial of the OX40 agonist ivuxolimab. The CDR3 DNA is TGCGCCAGCAGCTTGGCCGGGTTACCGGGACAAACGGAGACCCAGTACTTC. Translated: CASSLAGLPGQTETQYF. Filled out from reference TRBV5-1 and TRBJ2-5, the complete variable domain reads KAGVTQTPRYLIKTRGQQVTLSCSPISGHRSVSWYQQTPGQGLQFLFEYFSETQRNKGNFPGRFSGRQFSNSRSEMNVSTLELGDSALYLCASSLAGLPGQTETQYFGPGTRLLVL.